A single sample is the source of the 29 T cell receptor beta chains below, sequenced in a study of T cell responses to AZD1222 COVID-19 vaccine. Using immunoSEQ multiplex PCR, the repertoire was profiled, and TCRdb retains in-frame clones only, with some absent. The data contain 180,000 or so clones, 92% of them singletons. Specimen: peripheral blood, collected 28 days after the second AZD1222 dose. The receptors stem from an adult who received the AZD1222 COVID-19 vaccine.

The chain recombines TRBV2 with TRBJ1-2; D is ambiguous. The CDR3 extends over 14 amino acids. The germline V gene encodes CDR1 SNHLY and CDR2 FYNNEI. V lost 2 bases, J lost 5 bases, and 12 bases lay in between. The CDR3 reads CASSERRRDYGYTF. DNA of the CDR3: TGTGCCAGCAGTGAACGGCGGAGGGATTATGGCTACACCTTC.

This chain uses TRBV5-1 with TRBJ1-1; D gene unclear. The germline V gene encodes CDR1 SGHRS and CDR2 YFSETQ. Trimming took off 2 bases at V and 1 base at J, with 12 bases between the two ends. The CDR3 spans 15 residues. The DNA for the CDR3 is TGCGCCAGCAGCTTTTACCGGGAAGGGAACACTGAAGCTTTCTTT. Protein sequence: CASSFYREGNTEAFF. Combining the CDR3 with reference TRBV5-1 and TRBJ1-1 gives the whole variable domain KAGVTQTPRYLIKTRGQQVTLSCSPISGHRSVSWYQQTPGQGLQFLFEYFSETQRNKGNFPGRFSGRQFSNSRSEMNVSTLELGDSALYLCASSFYREGNTEAFFGQGTRLTVV.

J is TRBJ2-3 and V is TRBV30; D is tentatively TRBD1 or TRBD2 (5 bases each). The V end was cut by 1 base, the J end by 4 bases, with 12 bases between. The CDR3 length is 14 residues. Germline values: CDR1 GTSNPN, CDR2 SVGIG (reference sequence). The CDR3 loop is CAWSERGGPDTQYF. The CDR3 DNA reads TGTGCCTGGAGTGAGAGGGGTGGCCCAGATACGCAGTATTTT.

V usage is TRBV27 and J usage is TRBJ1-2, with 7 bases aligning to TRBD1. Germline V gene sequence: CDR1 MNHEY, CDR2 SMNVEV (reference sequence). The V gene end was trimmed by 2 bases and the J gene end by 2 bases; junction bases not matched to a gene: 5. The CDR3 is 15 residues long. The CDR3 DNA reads TGTGCCAGCAGTTTAGGAGCAGGGGGGAACTATGGCTACACCTTC. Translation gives CASSLGAGGNYGYTF.

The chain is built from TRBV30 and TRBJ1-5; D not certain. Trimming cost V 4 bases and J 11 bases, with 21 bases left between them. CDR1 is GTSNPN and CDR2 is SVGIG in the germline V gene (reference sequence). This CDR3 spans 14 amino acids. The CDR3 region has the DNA TGTGCCTGGAATCGTGCAGGCGATTCTGGAGCCCAGCATTTT. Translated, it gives CAWNRAGDSGAQHF.

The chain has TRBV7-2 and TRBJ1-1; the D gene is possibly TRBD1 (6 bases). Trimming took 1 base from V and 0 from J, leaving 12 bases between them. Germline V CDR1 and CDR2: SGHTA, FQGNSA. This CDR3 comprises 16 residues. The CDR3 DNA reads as TGTGCCAGCAGCTTAGGGGGGGCTCACGTGAACACTGAAGCTTTCTTT. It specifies CASSLGGAHVNTEAFF. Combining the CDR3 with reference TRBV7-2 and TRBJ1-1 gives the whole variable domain GAGVSQSPSNKVTEKGKDVELRCDPISGHTALYWYRQSLGQGLEFLIYFQGNSAPDKSGLPSDRFSAERTGGSVSTLTIQRTQQEDSAVYLCASSLGGAHVNTEAFFGQGTRLTVV.

CDR3 protein: CASSSQDLSNQPQHF. The DNA for the CDR3 is TGTGCCAGTAGTAGCCAGGACCTTAGCAATCAGCCCCAGCATTTT. This chain joins TRBV19 and TRBJ1-5; D gene ambiguous. Germline CDR1 LNHDA, CDR2 SQIVND (reference sequence). There are 15 residues in the CDR3. Deletions cut 4 bases from V and 0 bases from J, with 10 bases between.

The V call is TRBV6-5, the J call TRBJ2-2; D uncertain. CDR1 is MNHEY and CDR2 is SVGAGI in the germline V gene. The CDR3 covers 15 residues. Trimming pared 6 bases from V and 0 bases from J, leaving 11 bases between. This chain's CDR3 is CASRHRLSNTGELFF. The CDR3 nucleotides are TGTGCCAGCAGACACAGACTCTCGAACACCGGGGAGCTGTTTTTT.

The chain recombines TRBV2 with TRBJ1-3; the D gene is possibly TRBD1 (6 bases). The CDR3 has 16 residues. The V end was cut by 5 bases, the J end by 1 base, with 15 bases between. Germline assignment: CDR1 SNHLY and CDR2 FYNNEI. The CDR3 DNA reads TGTGCCAGCAGTTGGGGGGGGCAAGGGTCTGGAAACACCATATATTTT. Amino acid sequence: CASSWGGQGSGNTIYF.

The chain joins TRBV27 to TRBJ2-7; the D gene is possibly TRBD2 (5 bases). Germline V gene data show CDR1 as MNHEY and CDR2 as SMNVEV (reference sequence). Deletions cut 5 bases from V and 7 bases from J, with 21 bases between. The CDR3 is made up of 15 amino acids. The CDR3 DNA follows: TGTGCCAGCAGTGACCTCGGTGGGATGTCGGGGGAGCAGTACTTC. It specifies CASSDLGGMSGEQYF.

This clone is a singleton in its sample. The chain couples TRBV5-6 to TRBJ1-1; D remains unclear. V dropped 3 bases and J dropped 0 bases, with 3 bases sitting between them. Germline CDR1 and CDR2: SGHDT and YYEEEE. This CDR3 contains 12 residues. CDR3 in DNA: TGTGCCAGCAGCTATATGAACACTGAAGCTTTCTTT. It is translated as CASSYMNTEAFF.

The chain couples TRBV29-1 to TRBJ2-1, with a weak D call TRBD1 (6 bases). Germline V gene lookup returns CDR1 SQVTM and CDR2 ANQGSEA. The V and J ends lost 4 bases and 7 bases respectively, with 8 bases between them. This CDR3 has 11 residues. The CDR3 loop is CSVGQGNEQFF. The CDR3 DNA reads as TGCAGCGTTGGGCAGGGGAATGAGCAGTTCTTC.

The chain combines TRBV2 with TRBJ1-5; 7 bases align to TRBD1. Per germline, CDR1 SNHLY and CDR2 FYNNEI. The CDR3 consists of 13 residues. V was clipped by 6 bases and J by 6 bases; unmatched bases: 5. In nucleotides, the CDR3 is TGTGCCAGCAGAACAGGGGATAGTCAGCCCCAGCATTTT. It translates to CASRTGDSQPQHF.

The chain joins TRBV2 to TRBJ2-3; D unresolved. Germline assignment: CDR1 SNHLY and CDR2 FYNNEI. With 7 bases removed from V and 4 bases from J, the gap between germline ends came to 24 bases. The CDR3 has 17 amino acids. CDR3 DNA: TGTGCCAGCATATTGGGATTGACCAGATTCCCCCCAGATACGCAGTATTTT. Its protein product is CASILGLTRFPPDTQYF.

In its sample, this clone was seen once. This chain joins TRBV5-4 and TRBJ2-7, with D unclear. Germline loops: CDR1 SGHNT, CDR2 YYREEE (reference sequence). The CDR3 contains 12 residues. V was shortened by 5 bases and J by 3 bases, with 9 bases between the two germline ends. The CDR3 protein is CASSLDYYEQYF. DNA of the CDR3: TGTGCCAGCAGTCTTGATTACTACGAGCAGTACTTC. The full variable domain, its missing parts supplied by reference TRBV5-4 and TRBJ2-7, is ETGVTQSPTHLIKTRGQQVTLRCSSQSGHNTVSWYQQALGQGPQFIFQYYREEENGRGNFPPRFSGLQFPNYSSELNVNALELDDSALYLCASSLDYYEQYFGPGTRLTVT.

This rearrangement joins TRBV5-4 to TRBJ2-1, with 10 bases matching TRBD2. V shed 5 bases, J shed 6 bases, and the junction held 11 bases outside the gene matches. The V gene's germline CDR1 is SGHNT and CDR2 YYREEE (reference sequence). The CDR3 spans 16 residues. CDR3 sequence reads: CASSSPLAGEANEQFF. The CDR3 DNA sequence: TGTGCCAGCAGTTCCCCTCTAGCGGGAGAGGCCAATGAGCAGTTCTTC.

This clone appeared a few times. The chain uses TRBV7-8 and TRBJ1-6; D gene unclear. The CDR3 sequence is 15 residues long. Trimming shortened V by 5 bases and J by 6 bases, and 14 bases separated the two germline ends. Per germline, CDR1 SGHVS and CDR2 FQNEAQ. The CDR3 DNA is TGTGCCAGCAGCCCACTGGTCATAAGTAATTCACCCCTCCACTTT. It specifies CASSPLVISNSPLHF.

This chain's CDR3 is CAWSEGQGYGYTF. CDR3 sequence (DNA): TGTGCCTGGAGTGAGGGACAGGGGTATGGCTACACCTTC. The rearrangement joins TRBV30 to TRBJ1-2, with 10 bases identical to TRBD1. The V gene end was trimmed by 1 base and the J gene end by 5 bases; junction bases not matched to a gene: 1. Germline V gene data show CDR1 as GTSNPN and CDR2 as SVGIG (reference sequence). The CDR3 is 13 residues long.

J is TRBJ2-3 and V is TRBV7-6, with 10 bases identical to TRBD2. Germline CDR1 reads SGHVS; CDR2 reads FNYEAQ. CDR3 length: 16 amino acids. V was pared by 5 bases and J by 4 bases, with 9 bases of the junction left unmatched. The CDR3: CASSRAQREGADTQYF. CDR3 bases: TGTGCCAGCAGCCGAGCCCAGCGGGAGGGAGCAGATACGCAGTATTTT.

CDR3 nucleotides: TGTGCCAGCAGCGAATTTCCCCCGGGACTAGCGGGGGAAGGAGAGACCCAGTACTTC. It yields the protein CASSEFPPGLAGEGETQYF. This chain connects TRBV2 to TRBJ2-5, with TRBD2 matching over 14 bases. With V trimmed by 6 bases and J by 4 bases, 16 bases remained unmatched. Germline lookup yields CDR1 SNHLY and CDR2 FYNNEI. The CDR3 totals 19 residues. Based on the CDR3 plus reference TRBV2 and TRBJ2-5, the full variable domain is EPEVTQTPSHQVTQMGQEVILRCVPISNHLYFYWYRQILGQKVEFLVSFYNNEISEKSEIFDDQFSVERPDGSNFTLKIRSTKLEDSAMYFCASSEFPPGLAGEGETQYFGPGTRLLVL.

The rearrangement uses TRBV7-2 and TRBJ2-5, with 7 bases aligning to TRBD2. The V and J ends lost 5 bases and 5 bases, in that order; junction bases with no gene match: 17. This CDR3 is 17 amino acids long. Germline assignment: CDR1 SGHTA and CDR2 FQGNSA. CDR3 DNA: TGTGCCAGCAGCCCCCGGATTCGGGAGCGGGGAGCCGAGACCCAGTACTTC. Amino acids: CASSPRIRERGAETQYF.

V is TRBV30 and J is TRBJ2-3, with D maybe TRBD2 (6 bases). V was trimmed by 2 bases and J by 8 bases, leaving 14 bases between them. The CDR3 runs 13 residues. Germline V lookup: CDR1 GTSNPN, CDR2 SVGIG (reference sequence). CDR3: CAWSFGGEGTQYF. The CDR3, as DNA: TGTGCCTGGAGTTTTGGCGGGGAAGGTACGCAGTATTTT.

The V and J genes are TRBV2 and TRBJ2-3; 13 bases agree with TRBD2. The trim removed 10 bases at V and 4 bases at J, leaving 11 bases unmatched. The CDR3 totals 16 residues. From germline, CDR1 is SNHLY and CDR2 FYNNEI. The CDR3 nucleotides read TGTGCCACTTCAACTAGCGGGGGGGCCCCTGCAGATACGCAGTATTTT. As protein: CATSTSGGAPADTQYF.

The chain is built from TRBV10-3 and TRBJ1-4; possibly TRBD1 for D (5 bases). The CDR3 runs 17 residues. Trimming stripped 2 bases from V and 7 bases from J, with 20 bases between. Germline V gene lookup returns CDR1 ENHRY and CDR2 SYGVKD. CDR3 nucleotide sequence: TGTGCCATCAGTGAGCGGCAGGGCGGACCCTCGGGTGAAAAACTGTTTTTT. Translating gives CAISERQGGPSGEKLFF.

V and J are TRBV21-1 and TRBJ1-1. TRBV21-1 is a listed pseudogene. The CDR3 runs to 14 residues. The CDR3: CASSKVSGHTEAFF. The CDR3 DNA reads TGTGCCAGCAGCAAAGTGAGCGGGCACACTGAAGCTTTCTTT.

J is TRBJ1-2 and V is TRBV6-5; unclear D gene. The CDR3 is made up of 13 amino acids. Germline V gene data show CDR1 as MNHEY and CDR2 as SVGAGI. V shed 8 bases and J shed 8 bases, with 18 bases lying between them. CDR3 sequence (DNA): TGTGCCAGCGCAAATGGGGTGTTGGGCGGCTACACCTTC. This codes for CASANGVLGGYTF.

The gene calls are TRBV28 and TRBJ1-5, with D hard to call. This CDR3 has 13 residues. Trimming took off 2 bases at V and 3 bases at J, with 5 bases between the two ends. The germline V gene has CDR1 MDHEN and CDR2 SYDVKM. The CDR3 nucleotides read TGTGCCAGCAGTTTAAGGAACAATCAGCCCCAGCATTTT. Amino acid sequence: CASSLRNNQPQHF.

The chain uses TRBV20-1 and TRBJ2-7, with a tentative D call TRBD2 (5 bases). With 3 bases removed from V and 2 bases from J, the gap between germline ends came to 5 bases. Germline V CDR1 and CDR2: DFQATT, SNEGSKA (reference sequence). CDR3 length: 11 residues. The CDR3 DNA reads TGCAGTGCTAGCGGGACCTACGAGCAGTACTTC. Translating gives CSASGTYEQYF.

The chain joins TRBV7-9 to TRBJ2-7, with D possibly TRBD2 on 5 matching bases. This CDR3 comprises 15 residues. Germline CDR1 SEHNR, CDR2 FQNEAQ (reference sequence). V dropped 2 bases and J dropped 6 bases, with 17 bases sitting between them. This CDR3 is CASSLSGYLEGEQYF. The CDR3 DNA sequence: TGTGCCAGCAGCTTATCCGGCTACCTTGAGGGCGAGCAGTACTTC.